Each of the 29 T cell receptor beta chains below was sequenced from the same sample in a study of graft-versus-host responses after intestinal transplantation. No antigen has been identified for these receptors. Libraries were prepared by immunoSEQ multiplex PCR; TCRdb keeps only in-frame clonotypes and omits some of them. The sample has over 65,000 clones, less than 95% seen once; the top ten hold 7.6%. The sample here was unstimulated CD8+ T cells sorted from spleen or lymph node cells, taken before transplant. The receptors shown here come from a human donor who was the organ donor for an intestinal transplant.

The CDR3 DNA reads as TGCAGCGCCGGACCGGACATGGCCGATGGCTACACCTTC. Its translation: CSAGPDMADGYTF. The chain combines TRBV29-1 with TRBJ1-2; maybe TRBD1 (5 bases). The V and J ends lost 7 bases and 6 bases respectively, with 18 bases between them. The germline CDR1 and CDR2 sequences are SQVTM and ANQGSEA. The length of the CDR3 is 13 residues.

The rearrangement joins TRBV13 to TRBJ2-5; 7 nucleotides align to TRBD1. This CDR3 contains 15 residues. Per the germline V gene, CDR1 is PRHDT and CDR2 is FYEKMQ (reference sequence). The V and J ends lost 5 bases and 5 bases, in that order; junction bases with no gene match: 11. CDR3 loop: CASSVRTGEGETQYF. For the CDR3, the DNA is TGTGCCAGCAGCGTAAGAACAGGGGAAGGGGAGACCCAGTACTTC. The variable domain in full, with the rest retrieved from reference TRBV13 and TRBJ2-5, is AAGVIQSPRHLIKEKRETATLKCYPIPRHDTVYWYQQGPGQDPQFLISFYEKMQSDKGSIPDRFSAQQFSDYHSELNMSSLELGDSALYFCASSVRTGEGETQYFGPGTRLLVL.

V usage is TRBV13 and J usage is TRBJ2-1; the D gene is possibly TRBD2 (5 bases). This CDR3 has 11 amino acids. Trimming took off 6 bases at V and 9 bases at J, with 9 bases between the two ends. CDR1 is PRHDT and CDR2 is FYEKMQ in the germline V gene (reference sequence). The CDR3 here is CASSFGGEQFF. As DNA, the CDR3 is TGTGCCAGCAGTTTTGGAGGTGAGCAGTTCTTC.

The rearrangement links TRBV4-1 to TRBJ2-7; 7 nucleotides line up with TRBD1. The CDR3 contains 15 residues. J was trimmed by 0 bases and V by 4 bases; bases with no gene match: 6. Germline V gene data show CDR1 as MGHRA and CDR2 as YSYEKL. CDR3 bases: TGCGCCAGCAGCCGTAGACAGGGTAGCTCCTACGAGCAGTACTTC. This codes for CASSRRQGSSYEQYF.

The rearrangement uses TRBV13 and TRBJ2-5, with D maybe TRBD2 (6 bases). Trimming removed 5 bases from V and 1 base from J, with 20 bases in between. The CDR3 spans 17 residues. Germline CDR1 and CDR2: PRHDT and FYEKMQ (reference sequence). The CDR3 DNA follows: TGTGCCAGCAGCCCCGGGACGGGGGAGTGGGGCCAAGAGACCCAGTACTTC. Protein sequence: CASSPGTGEWGQETQYF.

This clone was observed a single time. The chain combines TRBV19 with TRBJ2-1; D is possibly TRBD1 or TRBD2 (6 bases each). The germline V gene has CDR1 LNHDA and CDR2 SQIVND (reference sequence). The germline V and J ends were trimmed by 5 bases and 4 bases, with 12 bases remaining between them. The CDR3 is 14 residues long. CDR3 amino acids: CASSFGGGYNEQFF. CDR3 DNA sequence: TGTGCCAGTAGTTTCGGGGGCGGTTACAATGAGCAGTTCTTC.

J is TRBJ1-1 and V is TRBV5-1; unclear D gene. The CDR3 runs to 13 residues. Germline V CDR1 and CDR2: SGHRS, YFSETQ. Trimming left V 4 bases short and J 0 bases short, with 7 bases between. The CDR3 reads CASSEAVNTEAFF. CDR3 nucleotide sequence: TGCGCCAGCAGCGAAGCCGTGAACACTGAAGCTTTCTTT.

J is TRBJ2-1 and V is TRBV6-1; 7 bases align to TRBD2. The CDR3 runs 13 residues. Germline loops: CDR1 MNHNS, CDR2 SASEGT. J lost 8 bases, V lost 5 bases, and 6 bases had no gene match. CDR3 region: CASSLGGVDEQFF. The DNA of the CDR3 is TGTGCCAGCAGTTTGGGGGGGGTGGATGAGCAGTTCTTC.

The chain has TRBV29-1 and TRBJ2-6, with 8 bases identical to TRBD1. CDR1 and CDR2 (germline): SQVTM, ANQGSEA. J lost 0 bases, V lost 4 bases, and 5 bases had no gene match. This CDR3 has 16 residues. The CDR3 loop is CSVVDRGNSGANVLTF. The CDR3 DNA reads as TGCAGCGTTGTTGACAGGGGCAACTCTGGGGCCAACGTCCTGACTTTC.

V usage is TRBV4-1 and J usage is TRBJ2-4, with 14 bases matching TRBD2. V was clipped by 4 bases and J by 0 bases; unmatched bases: 8. Looked up from germline, CDR1 is MGHRA and CDR2 is YSYEKL. This CDR3 region has 19 residues. CDR3 DNA sequence: TGCGCCAGCAGCCGCGGGACTAGCGGGGGACTACTAGCCAAAAACATTCAGTACTTC. Its protein product is CASSRGTSGGLLAKNIQYF.

The chain carries TRBV7-9 and TRBJ2-7; D is unclear. The ends were cut back, 4 bases at V and 0 bases at J, with 7 bases in the middle. The CDR3 length is 13 residues. CDR1 is SEHNR and CDR2 is FQNEAQ in the germline V gene (reference sequence). CDR3 nucleotide sequence: TGTGCCAGCAGCTCCCAGAGCTCCTACGAGCAGTACTTC. Translated: CASSSQSSYEQYF.

V and J are TRBV14 and TRBJ2-7; 7 bases match TRBD2. Germline-derived CDR1 and CDR2 are SGHDN and FVKESK. The CDR3 has 16 amino acids. J lost 4 bases, V lost 4 bases, and 13 bases had no gene match. CDR3 DNA sequence: TGTGCCAGCAGCCTAGGGAGGGAACTCACGGCGTACGAGCAGTACTTC. Protein: CASSLGRELTAYEQYF.

CDR3 protein: CASTGVTNTEAFF. The CDR3 DNA is TGTGCCAGCACCGGCGTGACGAACACTGAAGCTTTCTTT. V usage is TRBV6-1 and J usage is TRBJ1-1; D not resolved. This CDR3 is built from 13 residues. Germline lookup yields CDR1 MNHNS and CDR2 SASEGT. The germline V and J ends were trimmed by 7 bases and 1 base, with 10 bases remaining between them.

The rearrangement joins TRBV7-8 to TRBJ2-7; D is ambiguous. The CDR3 sequence is 14 residues long. Looked up from germline, CDR1 is SGHVS and CDR2 is FQNEAQ. Deletions cut 0 bases from V and 3 bases from J, with 9 bases between. Here the CDR3 reads CASSLAIGIYEQYF. The CDR3 bases are TGTGCCAGCAGCTTAGCGATAGGGATCTACGAGCAGTACTTC.

The chain combines TRBV23-1 with TRBJ1-5, with D possibly matching TRBD1 (5 bases). TRBV23-1 is an open reading frame, and its role is uncertain. This CDR3 is 17 amino acids long. The V gene lost 0 bases and the J gene lost 0 bases, with 12 bases spanning the gap. The DNA for the CDR3 is TGCGCCAGCAGTCAATCGAGGGGAAGCTATAGCAATCAGCCCCAGCATTTT. Translated, it gives CASSQSRGSYSNQPQHF.

This clone was detected once. The V and J genes are TRBV5-6 and TRBJ1-2; the match to TRBD1 covers 10 bases. This CDR3 contains 15 residues. CDR1 SGHDT and CDR2 YYEEEE come from the germline V gene. V dropped 0 bases and J dropped 6; count of bases not matched to a gene: 5. The CDR3 coding sequence is TGTGCCAGCAGCTTGGTTTGGGACAGGGGCGATGGCTACACCTTC. Translation: CASSLVWDRGDGYTF. Combining the CDR3 with reference TRBV5-6 and TRBJ1-2 gives the whole variable domain DAGVTQSPTHLIKTRGQQVTLRCSPKSGHDTVSWYQQALGQGPQFIFQYYEEEERQRGNFPDRFSGHQFPNYSSELNVNALLLGDSALYLCASSLVWDRGDGYTFGSGTRLTVV.

A single count supports this clone. The J gene is TRBJ2-7, the V gene TRBV5-5, with D perhaps matching TRBD2 (5 bases). Deletions cut 2 bases from V and 1 base from J, with 7 bases between. The germline CDR1 and CDR2 sequences are SGHKS and YYEKEE (reference sequence). The CDR3 totals 13 residues. As DNA, the CDR3 is TGTGCCAGCAGCTTTGGCGGGTCCTACGAGCAGTACTTC. This translates into CASSFGGSYEQYF.

This chain joins TRBV9 and TRBJ2-2; D might be TRBD1 (6 bases). The CDR3 consists of 15 residues. V lost 6 bases, J lost 1 base, and 13 bases lay in between. Per germline, CDR1 SGDLS and CDR2 YYNGEE. The CDR3 is CASTEGRGNTGELFF. CDR3 coding DNA: TGTGCCAGCACAGAAGGCAGGGGGAACACCGGGGAGCTGTTTTTT.

This clone was counted a single time. The rearrangement links TRBV7-6 to TRBJ2-1; D is possibly TRBD2 (5 bases). The CDR3 extends over 12 amino acids. Germline V gene sequence: CDR1 SGHVS, CDR2 FNYEAQ. V was pared by 7 bases and J by 4 bases, with 8 bases between. The CDR3 is CASKGEYNEQFF. The CDR3 region has the DNA TGTGCCAGCAAGGGAGAGTACAATGAGCAGTTCTTC. Full variable domain (missing parts from reference TRBV7-6 and TRBJ2-1): GAGVSQSPRYKVTKRGQDVALRCDPISGHVSLYWYRQALGQGPEFLTYFNYEAQQDKSGLPNDRFSAERPEGSISTLTIQRTEQRDSAMYRCASKGEYNEQFFGPGTRLTVL.

The genes are TRBV11-2 and TRBJ2-3; D gene ambiguous. V was clipped by 5 bases and J by 0 bases, with 21 bases between them. From germline, CDR1 is SGHAT and CDR2 FQNNGV. The CDR3 runs to 18 residues. Here the CDR3 reads CASSLTPFWAPSTDTQYF. The CDR3 region has the DNA TGTGCCAGCAGCCTCACCCCCTTTTGGGCTCCCAGCACAGATACGCAGTATTTT.

This chain uses TRBV5-1 with TRBJ2-1; a weak D match, TRBD2 (5 bases). V was shortened by 3 bases and J by 11 bases, with 12 bases between the two germline ends. This CDR3 is built from 12 residues. Germline CDR1 reads SGHRS; CDR2 reads YFSETQ. DNA of the CDR3: TGCGCCAGCAGCTCACAAGCGGCTCAGCAGTTCTTC. This sequence encodes CASSSQAAQQFF.

The chain is built from TRBV19 and TRBJ2-1; TRBD2 matches 10 bases. Germline V gene lookup returns CDR1 LNHDA and CDR2 SQIVND (reference sequence). V trimming: 3 bases; J trimming: 7 bases; junction bases outside the gene matches: 9. The CDR3 contains 16 residues. Written as DNA, the CDR3 is TGTGCCAGTAGTATCATACCAGCGGGAGGGCCGAATGAGCAGTTCTTC. Translating it yields CASSIIPAGGPNEQFF.

This chain connects TRBV7-8 to TRBJ1-1; D is uncertain. The CDR3 covers 15 residues. Germline CDR1 and CDR2: SGHVS and FQNEAQ. Trimming left V 4 bases short and J 6 bases short, with 18 bases between. The CDR3 loop reads CASSSQRLGWPEAFF. The CDR3 DNA follows: TGTGCCAGCAGCTCACAACGCCTCGGTTGGCCTGAAGCTTTCTTT.

J is TRBJ2-3 and V is TRBV7-3, with 11 bases aligning to TRBD2. The germline V gene has CDR1 SGHTA and CDR2 FQGTGA. This CDR3 contains 15 residues. V shed 5 bases, J shed 4 bases, and the junction held 5 bases outside the gene matches. The CDR3 bases are TGTGCCAGCAGCGTTACTAGCGGGAGATCAGATACGCAGTATTTT. It encodes CASSVTSGRSDTQYF.

This clone occurred once. The genes are TRBV11-2 and TRBJ1-6; D is unclear. Germline loops: CDR1 SGHAT, CDR2 FQNNGV. Trimming removed 1 base from V and 6 bases from J, with 4 bases in between. The length of the CDR3 is 13 residues. Here the CDR3 reads CASSLGGNSPLHF. Here the CDR3 DNA reads TGTGCCAGCAGCTTAGGAGGTAATTCACCCCTCCACTTT.

The chain is built from TRBV7-6 and TRBJ2-7, with 8 bases lining up with TRBD2. This CDR3 contains 14 residues. Germline V CDR1 and CDR2: SGHVS, FNYEAQ. V lost 5 bases to trimming and J lost 4 bases; unmatched junction nucleotides: 7. The CDR3 here is CASSPSGGDYEQYF. In DNA form, the CDR3 reads TGTGCCAGCAGCCCGTCGGGGGGGGATTACGAGCAGTACTTC.

The chain has TRBV27 and TRBJ1-4; D unresolved. This CDR3 comprises 12 residues. V lost 6 bases, J lost 7 bases, and 9 bases lay in between. Germline-derived CDR1 and CDR2 are MNHEY and SMNVEV (reference sequence). The CDR3 coding sequence is TGTGCCAGCAGATCCGTCAGTGAAAAACTGTTTTTT. Translated, it gives CASRSVSEKLFF.

V and J are TRBV6-1 and TRBJ1-2; 9 nucleotides match TRBD1. This CDR3 contains 14 residues. Trimming at V came to 0 bases and at J to 8 bases, leaving 4 bases not matched to a gene. Germline CDR1 reads MNHNS; CDR2 reads SASEGT. CDR3 amino acids: CASSEAGDRAGYTF. DNA of the CDR3: TGTGCCAGCAGTGAAGCGGGGGACAGGGCAGGCTACACCTTC.

This rearrangement joins TRBV4-1 to TRBJ2-2, with unresolved D. V was trimmed by 1 base and J by 1 base, leaving 4 bases between them. The CDR3 sequence is 14 residues long. Per the germline V gene, CDR1 is MGHRA and CDR2 is YSYEKL. CDR3 loop: CASSQARNTGELFF. The DNA of the CDR3 is TGCGCCAGCAGCCAAGCCAGGAACACCGGGGAGCTGTTTTTT.